These 32 T cell receptor beta chains originate from one sample sequenced in a study of T cell responses to AZD1222 COVID-19 vaccine. Data came from immunoSEQ multiplex PCR; TCRdb stores just in-frame clones and leaves some out. The data show 83,000 or so clones, around 93% seen once. This sample comprised peripheral blood, obtained 28 days after the second AZD1222 dose. All receptors derive from an adult who received the AZD1222 COVID-19 vaccine.

CDR3 region: CASSDMRNGYSGNTIYF. As DNA, the CDR3 is TGCGCCAGCAGTGATATGAGGAACGGATACTCTGGAAACACCATATATTTT. The V and J genes are TRBV10-2 and TRBJ1-3; no clear D. Germline assignment: CDR1 WSHSY and CDR2 SAAADI. The CDR3 covers 17 residues. Deletions cut 3 bases from V and 0 bases from J, with 15 bases between.

The CDR3 here is CASSLRDRANYGYTF. The CDR3 DNA sequence: TGTGCCAGCAGCTTACGGGACAGGGCTAACTATGGCTACACCTTC. The genes are TRBV13 and TRBJ1-2; 9 bases line up with TRBD1. Losses at the gene ends were 2 bases for V and 0 bases for J; bases not matched to a gene: 1. The CDR3 loop spans 15 amino acids. Germline V gives CDR1 PRHDT, CDR2 FYEKMQ (reference sequence).

This clone occurred once. The gene calls are TRBV12-3 or TRBV12-4 and TRBJ2-7; D unresolved. The V end was cut by 6 bases, the J end by 5 bases, with 8 bases between. This CDR3 region has 11 residues. CDR3 residues: CASSVLHEQYF. The CDR3 coding sequence is TGTGCCAGCAGCGTCCTCCACGAGCAGTACTTC.

The chain couples TRBV7-9 to TRBJ2-4, with TRBD1 identical over 7 bases. The V gene's germline CDR1 is SEHNR and CDR2 FQNEAQ (reference sequence). V dropped 5 bases and J dropped 5; count of bases not matched to a gene: 6. The CDR3 has 14 amino acids. The CDR3 DNA is TGTGCCAGCAGCCCCAGGGACAGAGAAAACATTCAGTACTTC. Its translation is CASSPRDRENIQYF.

The chain carries TRBV3-1 (or the pseudogene TRBV3-2) and TRBJ2-2; D remains unclear. From germline, CDR1 is LGHDT and CDR2 YNNKEL (reference sequence). There are 13 residues in the CDR3. Trimming cost V 4 bases and J 2 bases, with 5 bases left between them. CDR3 bases: TGTGCCAGCAGCCCGGGTAACACCGGGGAGCTGTTTTTT. Protein product: CASSPGNTGELFF.

This sequence joins TRBV6-6 and TRBJ1-6; TRBD1 is a possible D gene (6 bases). The germline V gene encodes CDR1 MNHNY and CDR2 SVGAGI (reference sequence). The CDR3 is 16 amino acids. V was clipped by 2 bases and J by 9 bases, with 17 bases between them. The CDR3 DNA is TGTGCCAGCAGTTACGGCGGAACACAGGGCCTTTCACCCCTCCACTTT. It translates to CASSYGGTQGLSPLHF.

The J gene is TRBJ1-2, the V gene TRBV12-5; TRBD1 is a possible D gene (6 bases). V dropped 6 bases and J dropped 4 bases, with 12 bases sitting between them. The germline gives CDR1 LGHNT, CDR2 FRNRAP. The CDR3 spans 13 residues. CDR3 nucleotide sequence: TGTGCTAGTGGCTTGATAGGGGGCTATGGCTACACCTTC. Protein product: CASGLIGGYGYTF.

V gene TRBV9 combines with J gene TRBJ2-1; no clear D gene. V lost 0 bases and J 0 bases, leaving 10 bases between the germline ends. The CDR3 is made up of 16 amino acids. Germline CDR1 reads SGDLS; CDR2 reads YYNGEE. The CDR3, as DNA: TGTGCCAGCAGCGTAGCCGGCCGAAGCTCCTACAATGAGCAGTTCTTC. Translated, it gives CASSVAGRSSYNEQFF.

The CDR3 loop is CASSLVTRYSYEQYF. DNA of the CDR3: TGCGCCAGCAGCTTGGTAACTCGGTACTCCTACGAGCAGTACTTC. The V call is TRBV5-1, the J call TRBJ2-7; no definite D call. V was clipped by 0 bases and J by 0 bases, with 10 bases between them. The CDR3 has 15 amino acids. Germline V gives CDR1 SGHRS, CDR2 YFSETQ.

This clone occurred once. The genes are TRBV10-2 and TRBJ2-7; 7 nucleotides agree with TRBD1. CDR1 and CDR2 (germline): WSHSY, SAAADI. After removal of 6 bases from V and 2 bases from J, the junction contained 16 bases not matched to a gene. The CDR3 sequence is 17 residues long. This CDR3 reads CASSKGDPRDSPYEQYF. Written as DNA, the CDR3 is TGCGCCAGCAGCAAAGGGGACCCACGGGACAGCCCCTACGAGCAGTACTTC.

The chain uses TRBV11-2 and TRBJ2-2; maybe TRBD2 (5 bases). The ends were cut back, 5 bases at V and 4 bases at J, with 14 bases in the middle. Germline V gene data show CDR1 as SGHAT and CDR2 as FQNNGV. The CDR3 has 15 amino acids. The CDR3 here is CASSRVIGGTGELFF. CDR3 sequence (DNA): TGTGCCAGCAGCCGCGTCATCGGAGGCACCGGGGAGCTGTTTTTT.

The gene calls are TRBV18 and TRBJ1-3; 8 positions agree with TRBD1. With V trimmed by 4 bases and J by 0 bases, 5 bases remained unmatched. This CDR3 contains 16 residues. Per germline, CDR1 KGHSH and CDR2 LQKENI. The CDR3 loop is CASSLPGTGSGNTIYF. DNA of the CDR3: TGTGCCAGCTCACTCCCTGGGACAGGCTCTGGAAACACCATATATTTT.

This clone was counted a single time. J is TRBJ2-1 and V is TRBV7-2; D could derive from TRBD1 or TRBD2 (5 bases each). V was cut by 5 bases and J by 0 bases, with 14 bases left in between. The germline V gene encodes CDR1 SGHTA and CDR2 FQGNSA. The CDR3 sequence is 16 residues long. CDR3 in amino acids: CASSAGSTLSYNEQFF. The CDR3 coding sequence is TGTGCCAGCAGCGCAGGGAGCACCCTCTCCTACAATGAGCAGTTCTTC.

V is TRBV2 and J is TRBJ1-6; D is uncertain. V dropped 4 bases and J dropped 13 bases, with 8 bases sitting between them. The germline V gene has CDR1 SNHLY and CDR2 FYNNEI. CDR3 length: 11 residues. Here the CDR3 reads CASSGPAPLHF. CDR3 DNA: TGTGCCAGCAGTGGCCCGGCCCCCCTCCACTTT.

This clone was counted a single time. CDR3 DNA: TGTGCCAGCAGCCTGGGTCCGCAGGGAAGTGAAAAACTGTTTTTT. This gives the protein CASSLGPQGSEKLFF. The chain has TRBV4-2 and TRBJ1-4, with D maybe TRBD1 (5 bases). Germline loops: CDR1 LGHNA, CDR2 YNFKEQ. V dropped 4 bases and J dropped 7 bases, with 16 bases sitting between them. The CDR3 sequence is 15 residues long.

The CDR3 DNA follows: TGTGCCAGCAGTTCGGTTTCCAACGTCCTGACTTTC. Translated, it gives CASSSVSNVLTF. This rearrangement joins TRBV7-9 to TRBJ2-6; D call uncertain. V shed 6 bases and J shed 8 bases, with 8 bases lying between them. The CDR3 covers 12 residues. CDR1 is SEHNR and CDR2 is FQNEAQ in the germline V gene (reference sequence).

For the CDR3, the DNA is TGTGCCAGCAGCTGGACCGGGACAGGGGTATACGAGCAGTACTTC. It is translated as CASSWTGTGVYEQYF. The chain employs TRBV7-2 and TRBJ2-7, with 10 bases aligning to TRBD1. J gave up 4 bases and V 4 bases, and 7 bases lay outside the gene matches. This CDR3 has 15 amino acids. From germline, CDR1 is SGHTA and CDR2 FQGNSA.

This clone appeared once. The rearrangement links TRBV9 to TRBJ2-6, with no clear D. Germline values: CDR1 SGDLS, CDR2 YYNGEE. The CDR3 extends over 16 amino acids. V dropped 2 bases and J dropped 0 bases, with 9 bases sitting between them. In nucleotides, the CDR3 is TGTGCCAGCAGCGTCCCGACTGCCTCTGGGGCCAACGTCCTGACTTTC. Residues: CASSVPTASGANVLTF.

The chain has TRBV19 and TRBJ1-5; possible D gene TRBD1, 5 bases. The CDR3 is 15 residues long. Germline V gives CDR1 LNHDA, CDR2 SQIVND (reference sequence). V lost 4 bases and J 2 bases, leaving 12 bases between the germline ends. The CDR3 is CASSNARVGNQPQHF. Written as DNA, the CDR3 is TGTGCCAGTAGTAACGCCAGGGTAGGCAATCAGCCCCAGCATTTT.

This rearrangement joins TRBV9 to TRBJ2-1, with D unresolved. Germline V gives CDR1 SGDLS, CDR2 YYNGEE. The ends were cut back, 3 bases at V and 6 bases at J, with 16 bases in the middle. The CDR3 is 15 amino acids. The CDR3 bases are TGTGCCAGCAGCGCACGGTCTGTAGGCGCCAATGAGCAGTTCTTC. Encoded protein: CASSARSVGANEQFF.

The rearrangement joins TRBV27 to TRBJ1-1; D not resolved. Deletions cut 6 bases from V and 1 base from J, with 3 bases between. Germline loops: CDR1 MNHEY, CDR2 SMNVEV (reference sequence). The CDR3 has 11 amino acids. The CDR3 DNA is TGTGCCAGCAGCAAGAACACTGAAGCTTTCTTT. Amino acids: CASSKNTEAFF.

This clone was counted a single time. This chain links TRBV9 with TRBJ1-6; 7 positions match TRBD1. With 4 bases clipped from V and 8 bases from J, the junction kept 6 bases outside the gene matches. The CDR3 is made up of 14 amino acids. Germline V gene sequence: CDR1 SGDLS, CDR2 YYNGEE. CDR3 in amino acids: CASSFGQVDSPLHF. CDR3 nucleotides: TGTGCCAGCAGCTTCGGACAGGTAGATTCACCCCTCCACTTT.

The V call is TRBV6-6, the J call TRBJ2-7, with 10 bases aligning to TRBD2. Germline CDR1 MNHNY, CDR2 SVGAGI (reference sequence). The CDR3 is 15 amino acids. J was trimmed by 5 bases and V by 2 bases; bases with no gene match: 6. DNA for the CDR3: TGTGCCAGCAGTTACGGTCCTAGCGGGAGTGACGAGCAGTACTTC. This encodes CASSYGPSGSDEQYF.

This clone was detected only once. V usage is TRBV10-2 and J usage is TRBJ2-7, with 7 bases that match TRBD2. The germline V gene has CDR1 WSHSY and CDR2 SAAADI. Germline trimming cut 2 bases from V and 3 bases from J; bases unmatched to any gene: 4. CDR3 length equals 14 residues. The CDR3 bases are TGCGCCAGCAGTGAGACTAGCGAGGACTACGAGCAGTACTTC. As protein: CASSETSEDYEQYF.

The chain employs TRBV18 and TRBJ2-7, with D perhaps matching TRBD2 (5 bases). Germline lookup yields CDR1 KGHSH and CDR2 LQKENI. Trimming stripped 3 bases from V and 0 bases from J, with 12 bases between. The CDR3 contains 15 residues. The CDR3 nucleotides read TGTGCCAGCTCACCCGGGTGGGAGAGCTCCTACGAGCAGTACTTC. Its translation: CASSPGWESSYEQYF.

The V and J genes are TRBV5-4 and TRBJ2-3; TRBD1 matches 11 bases. Germline CDR1 is SGHNT and CDR2 is YYREEE (reference sequence). V shed 2 bases, J shed 5 bases, and the junction held 7 bases outside the gene matches. The length of the CDR3 is 16 residues. Here the CDR3 DNA reads TGTGCCAGCAGCTTTCGGACAGGGGGCAGGGTAGATACGCAGTATTTT. Its translation: CASSFRTGGRVDTQYF.

CDR3: CASSEWASVGTGELFF. CDR3 nucleotides: TGTGCCAGCAGTGAATGGGCGAGTGTCGGCACCGGGGAGCTGTTTTTT. The V call is TRBV25-1, the J call TRBJ2-2; the D is unclear. CDR1 MGHDK and CDR2 SYGVNS come from the germline V gene. With 1 base removed from V and 4 bases from J, the gap between germline ends came to 13 bases. This CDR3 contains 16 residues. Supplemented by reference TRBV25-1 and TRBJ2-2, the full variable domain reads EADIYQTPRYLVIGTGKKITLECSQTMGHDKMYWYQQDPGMELHLIHYSYGVNSTEKGDLSSESTVSRIRTEHFPLTLESARPSHTSQYLCASSEWASVGTGELFFGEGSRLTVL.

The chain recombines TRBV11-2 with TRBJ1-6, with D possibly TRBD1 on 6 matching bases. Germline V CDR1 and CDR2: SGHAT, FQNNGV. There are 15 residues in the CDR3. V was pared by 2 bases and J by 9 bases, with 14 bases between. The CDR3 DNA reads TGTGCCAGCAGCTTACAGGGGCGCGGGGTTTCACCCCTCCACTTT. This sequence encodes CASSLQGRGVSPLHF. The full variable domain, with the rest looked up from reference TRBV11-2 and TRBJ1-6, is EAGVAQSPRYKIIEKRQSVAFWCNPISGHATLYWYQQILGQGPKLLIQFQNNGVVDDSQLPKDRFSAERLKGVDSTLKIQPAKLEDSAVYLCASSLQGRGVSPLHFGNGTRLTVT.

The chain has TRBV5-6 and TRBJ2-5; 10 bases are a match to TRBD2. CDR3 length: 13 amino acids. The germline V gene encodes CDR1 SGHDT and CDR2 YYEEEE. The junction had 6 bases not matched to a gene; V was cut back by 0 bases and J by 13 bases. CDR3 in DNA: TGTGCCAGCAGCTTGGTCCTAGCGGGAGCCCTGTACTTC. Amino acids: CASSLVLAGALYF.

The rearrangement joins TRBV28 to TRBJ2-1; 10 bases fit TRBD2. V was pared by 6 bases and J by 10 bases, with 9 bases of the junction left unmatched. The CDR3 runs 14 residues. Germline V CDR1 and CDR2: MDHEN, SYDVKM. The CDR3 sequence: CASRWSSGRAEQFF. Written as DNA, the CDR3 is TGTGCCAGCAGGTGGTCTAGCGGGAGAGCGGAGCAGTTCTTC.

Here the CDR3 reads CASSRGLGNTIYF. For the CDR3, the DNA is TGTGCCAGCAGCCGGGGGCTTGGAAACACCATATATTTT. The V and J genes are TRBV27 and TRBJ1-3, with D tentatively TRBD1 (6 bases). CDR3 length: 13 amino acids. Germline lookup yields CDR1 MNHEY and CDR2 SMNVEV (reference sequence). V lost 6 bases and J 3 bases, leaving 9 bases between the germline ends.

The chain recombines TRBV5-1 with TRBJ2-1, with 10 bases identical to TRBD1. Germline V gives CDR1 SGHRS, CDR2 YFSETQ. Trimming cost V 4 bases and J 4 bases; bases outside gene matches: 5. The CDR3 covers 15 residues. This CDR3 reads CASSPTGGPYNEQFF. CDR3 nucleotide sequence: TGCGCCAGCAGCCCGACAGGGGGCCCTTACAATGAGCAGTTCTTC.